These 21 T cell receptor beta chains were sequenced from one sample in a study of T-cell memory formation after mild COVID-19. MiXCR was run by TCRdb on the 5' RACE reads, yielding one entry per CDR3 protein. The table records a few hundred thousand distinct CDR3 sequences, 16% of them present only once. Sequenced input: PBMCs or a T cell subset sorted from them (not recorded which). These receptor sequences come from a man younger than 35 who had mild COVID-19 (a few samples of this study predate the infection). Cell type and time point are not known.

This clonotype has only a few counts. Written as DNA, the CDR3 is TGTGCCAGCAACACAGGGCCTGGAAACACCATATATTTT. Protein: CASNTGPGNTIYF. The chain links TRBV6-6 to TRBJ1-3; a weak D match, TRBD1 (6 bases). Germline lookup yields CDR1 MNHNY and CDR2 SVGAGI (reference sequence). The CDR3 covers 13 residues. V was clipped by 7 bases and J by 2 bases, with 9 bases between them.

The V gene is TRBV7-2, the J gene TRBJ2-5, with a weak D call TRBD2 (5 bases). Germline CDR1 reads SGHTA; CDR2 reads FQGNSA. V was shortened by 3 bases and J by 4 bases, with 9 bases between the two germline ends. This CDR3 comprises 13 residues. The CDR3 DNA reads as TGTGCCAGCAGCTTCGAGGGTTCAGAGACCCAGTACTTC. Translated, it gives CASSFEGSETQYF.

V and J are TRBV5-1 and TRBJ2-2; TRBD1 is a possible D gene (5 bases). The CDR3 has 15 amino acids. The germline gives CDR1 SGHRS, CDR2 YFSETQ. The V and J ends lost 5 bases and 4 bases respectively, with 15 bases between them. CDR3 loop: CASSQAGIGTGELFF. As DNA, the CDR3 is TGCGCCAGCAGTCAAGCAGGGATAGGCACCGGGGAGCTGTTTTTT.

This clonotype was found many times. The chain is built from TRBV7-6 and TRBJ2-2, with 7 positions matching TRBD2. The CDR3 is 15 residues long. Germline values: CDR1 SGHVS, CDR2 FNYEAQ. The junction had 8 bases not matched to a gene; V was cut back by 5 bases and J by 5 bases. Here the CDR3 reads CASSPGTTKTGELFF. The CDR3 coding sequence is TGTGCCAGCAGCCCGGGGACTACCAAAACCGGGGAGCTGTTTTTT.

This clonotype was counted a few times. This sequence joins TRBV5-7 and TRBJ2-7, with 10 bases identical to TRBD1. TRBV5-7 is flagged as an ORF with uncertain function. This CDR3 is 13 amino acids long. Unmatched junction bases numbered 2, after V lost 3 bases and J lost 5 bases. For the CDR3, the DNA is TGTGCCAGCAGCTCGGGACAGGGGAACGAGCAGTACGTC. It encodes CASSSGQGNEQYV.

This clonotype has a handful of counts. The chain uses TRBV4-1 and TRBJ1-2, with D possibly matching TRBD1 (5 bases). Per germline, CDR1 MGHRA and CDR2 YSYEKL. The CDR3 consists of 13 residues. The V end lost 0 bases, the J end lost 11 bases, and 13 bases lay between the germline ends. The CDR3 DNA sequence: TGCGCCAGCAGCCAAGAGCCCAGGGTGGGTTACACCTTC. Translating it yields CASSQEPRVGYTF.

This clonotype was picked up a small number of times. The chain couples TRBV4-2 to TRBJ2-3, with TRBD2 as a possible D gene (5 bases). Trimming stripped 1 base from V and 2 bases from J, with 16 bases between. Germline CDR1 is LGHNA and CDR2 is YNFKEQ. This CDR3 region has 17 residues. As DNA, the CDR3 is TGTGCCAGCAGCCAAGCGTCAGCGACTACTTTCACAGATACGCAGTATTTT. Protein: CASSQASATTFTDTQYF.

This chain joins TRBV6-2 or TRBV6-3 and TRBJ2-2; no clear D. The CDR3 is 14 residues long. CDR1 and CDR2 from the germline V gene are MNHEY and SVGEGT. V was trimmed by 2 bases and J by 4 bases, leaving 8 bases between them. CDR3 DNA sequence: TGTGCCAGCAGTTACGCGACTGGCACCGGGGAGCTGTTTTTT. It codes for CASSYATGTGELFF.

The J gene is TRBJ2-3, the V gene TRBV9, with 7 bases identical to TRBD2. The germline V gene encodes CDR1 SGDLS and CDR2 YYNGEE. There are 15 residues in the CDR3. Losses at the gene ends were 4 bases for V and 0 bases for J; bases not matched to a gene: 5. CDR3 DNA sequence: TGTGCCAGCAGCCCGACGGGAGGCAGCACAGATACGCAGTATTTT. This encodes CASSPTGGSTDTQYF.

The CDR3 DNA sequence: TGTGCCAGCAGCCTGACAGGGGGCCACGAGCAGTACGTC. It is translated as CASSLTGGHEQYV. This sequence joins TRBV28 and TRBJ2-7; 10 nucleotides align to TRBD1. V shed 6 bases, J shed 5 bases, and the junction held 4 bases outside the gene matches. This CDR3 is 13 amino acids long. Looked up from germline, CDR1 is MDHEN and CDR2 is SYDVKM.

The chain recombines TRBV20-1 with TRBJ2-5; D is ambiguous. Germline V CDR1 and CDR2: DFQATT, SNEGSKA (reference sequence). The CDR3 extends over 13 amino acids. The ends were cut back, 4 bases at V and 1 base at J, with 10 bases in the middle. Written as DNA, the CDR3 is TGCAGTGCTACACGGACCATCCAAGAGACCCAGTACTTC. Its protein product is CSATRTIQETQYF.

The table lists this clonotype with many counts. The gene calls are TRBV9 and TRBJ2-7; D uncertain. Germline V gene sequence: CDR1 SGDLS, CDR2 YYNGEE. Between the trimmed V and J ends, which lost 0 bases and 3 bases, there was a span of 10 bases. The CDR3 has 14 amino acids. CDR3 nucleotides: TGTGCCAGCAGCGTAGCCGGTCGAGACTACGAGCAGTACTTC. Translation: CASSVAGRDYEQYF.

This clonotype has only a few counts. This chain uses TRBV10-3 with TRBJ2-5, with 7 bases aligning to TRBD2. The ends lost 3 bases at V and 8 bases at J; junction bases unmatched: 12. The length of the CDR3 is 15 residues. The germline CDR1 and CDR2 sequences are ENHRY and SYGVKD. The CDR3 DNA is TGTGCCATCAGTGATTCGCCGGGGGGATTTGAAACCCAGTACTTC. Amino acid sequence: CAISDSPGGFETQYF.

The rearrangement joins TRBV3-1 to TRBJ2-4; D not certain. CDR1 is LGHDT, CDR2 YNNKEL, per germline (reference sequence). Trimming pared 1 base from V and 6 bases from J, leaving 10 bases between. The CDR3 covers 14 residues. CDR3 amino acids: CASSQGAWANIQYF. The CDR3 DNA follows: TGTGCCAGCAGCCAAGGGGCCTGGGCAAACATTCAGTACTTC.

This clonotype was detected a few times. The chain uses TRBV20-1 and TRBJ2-1; the match to TRBD2 covers 9 bases. CDR3 length: 15 amino acids. The V gene end was trimmed by 0 bases and the J gene end by 9 bases; junction bases not matched to a gene: 9. Looked up from germline, CDR1 is DFQATT and CDR2 is SNEGSKA (reference sequence). CDR3 residues: CSAREPRGGGGEQFF. Here the CDR3 DNA reads TGCAGTGCTAGAGAACCGCGGGGGGGCGGTGGTGAGCAGTTCTTC.

The rearrangement links TRBV19 to TRBJ1-2; no definite D call. This CDR3 has 13 amino acids. V lost 2 bases and J 4 bases, leaving 8 bases between the germline ends. Germline CDR1 LNHDA, CDR2 SQIVND (reference sequence). The chain's CDR3 is CASSISPGYGYTF. In DNA, the CDR3 is TGTGCCAGTAGTATATCCCCAGGCTATGGCTACACCTTC. Supplemented by reference TRBV19 and TRBJ1-2, the full variable domain reads DGGITQSPKYLFRKEGQNVTLSCEQNLNHDAMYWYRQDPGQGLRLIYYSQIVNDFQKGDIAEGYSVSREKKESFPLTVTSAQKNPTAFYLCASSISPGYGYTFGSGTRLTVV.

This clonotype has only a few counts. V and J are TRBV7-6 and TRBJ2-2; the D gene is possibly TRBD1 (6 bases). This CDR3 has 16 amino acids. The V end was cut by 2 bases, the J end by 5 bases, with 15 bases between. Germline values: CDR1 SGHVS, CDR2 FNYEAQ. The DNA for the CDR3 is TGTGCCAGCAGCTTAACTCAGGGGCTGGGAACCGGGGAGCTGTTTTTT. Protein: CASSLTQGLGTGELFF.

In this sample, this clonotype turned up a few times. The CDR3: CASSLSGQGHAEQFF. Here the CDR3 DNA reads TGTGCCAGCAGCTTGTCGGGACAGGGGCACGCTGAGCAGTTCTTC. The gene calls are TRBV5-4 and TRBJ2-1; 10 nucleotides match TRBD1. The CDR3 is 15 residues long. Germline lookup yields CDR1 SGHNT and CDR2 YYREEE (reference sequence). Germline trimming cut 1 base from V and 9 bases from J; bases unmatched to any gene: 7.

This clonotype turned up a few times. The chain recombines TRBV20-1 with TRBJ2-3; no firm D call. Looked up from germline, CDR1 is DFQATT and CDR2 is SNEGSKA (reference sequence). V lost 3 bases and J lost 2, with 12 bases in between. CDR3 size: 14 residues. The CDR3 protein is CSASFQRYTDTQYF. CDR3 bases: TGCAGTGCTAGTTTCCAGAGATACACAGATACGCAGTATTTT.

The rearrangement uses TRBV5-1 and TRBJ2-5, with 9 bases that match TRBD1. CDR1 and CDR2 from the germline V gene are SGHRS and YFSETQ. The CDR3 covers 14 residues. With 4 bases clipped from V and 9 bases from J, the junction kept 10 bases outside the gene matches. DNA for the CDR3: TGCGCCAGCAGCCCCGGACAGGGGAGACGTCCCCAGTACTTC. As protein: CASSPGQGRRPQYF.

This chain joins TRBV10-3 and TRBJ2-3; D unclear. The CDR3 totals 12 residues. V was trimmed by 10 bases and J by 1 base, leaving 9 bases between them. Per germline, CDR1 ENHRY and CDR2 SYGVKD. CDR3 residues: CATRGGTDTQYF. The CDR3 region has the DNA TGTGCCACACGAGGAGGCACAGATACGCAGTATTTT.